The clone carrying this T cell receptor (beta chain) was found a few times. The target antigen is unknown. Expressed TCRB transcripts got sequenced, as all isolated RNA was reverse transcribed. Only in-frame clones appear in the TCRdb table, and some are missing; sequencing was by immunoSEQ multiplex PCR. The sample has roughly 230,000 clones, more than 9% seen once. These data originate in a study of beta chain features in type 1 diabetes. Whole-study results and caveats: Individuals with type 1 diabetes displayed fewer insertions and more deletions at VDJ junctions. The study notes PCR might favor shorter templates equally in patients and controls. A moderate, significant TCRB CDR3 shortening appeared in type 1 diabetes across four CD4+ subsets.

The length of the CDR3 is 13 residues. Trimming removed 2 bases from V and 6 bases from J; junction bases left unmatched: 4. Germline loops: CDR1 GTSNPN, CDR2 SVGIG (reference sequence). This clonotype was obtained from a woman aged 18-35 years in good health. The chain joins TRBV30 to TRBJ2-4; 7 bases map to TRBD1. Specimen: naive CD4+ T cells from blood. The CDR3 reads CAWSTAGGNIQYF. In DNA, the CDR3 is TGTGCCTGGAGTACGGCAGGGGGAAACATTCAGTACTTC.